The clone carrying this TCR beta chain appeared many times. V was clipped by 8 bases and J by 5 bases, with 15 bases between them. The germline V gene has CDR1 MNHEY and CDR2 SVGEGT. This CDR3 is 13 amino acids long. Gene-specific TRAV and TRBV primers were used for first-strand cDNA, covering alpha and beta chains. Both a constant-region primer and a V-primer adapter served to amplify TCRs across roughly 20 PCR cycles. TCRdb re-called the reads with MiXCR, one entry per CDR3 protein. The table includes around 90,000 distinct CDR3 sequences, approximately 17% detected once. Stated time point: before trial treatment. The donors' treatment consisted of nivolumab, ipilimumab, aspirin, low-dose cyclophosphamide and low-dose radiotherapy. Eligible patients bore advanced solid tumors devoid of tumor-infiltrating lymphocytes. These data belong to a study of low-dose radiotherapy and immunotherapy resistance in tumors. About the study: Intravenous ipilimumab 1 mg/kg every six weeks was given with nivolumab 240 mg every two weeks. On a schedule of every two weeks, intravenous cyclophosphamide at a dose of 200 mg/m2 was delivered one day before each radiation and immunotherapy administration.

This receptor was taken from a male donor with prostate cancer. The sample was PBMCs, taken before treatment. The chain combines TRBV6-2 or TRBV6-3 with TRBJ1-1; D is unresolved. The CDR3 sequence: CASPNRAKTEAFF. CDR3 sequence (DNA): TGTGCCAGCCCGAACCGTGCCAAGACTGAAGCTTTCTTT.